This T cell receptor beta chain was obtained from a study of T cell responses to AZD1222 COVID-19 vaccine. Germline V gene lookup returns CDR1 SGHRS and CDR2 YFSETQ. The CDR3 is 14 amino acids. The V end was cut by 7 bases, the J end by 1 base, with 9 bases between. Here immunoSEQ multiplex PCR was the method, and the copy in TCRdb shows in-frame clones only, minus some. In the table there are about 140,000 clones, 80% to 90% of which are singletons. This sequence originates from an adult in good health. Here the sequenced sample was peripheral blood, taken on day 0 of AZD1222 vaccination. The chain carries TRBV5-1 and TRBJ2-6, with D uncertain. CDR3 loop: CASQPVSGANVLTF. For the CDR3, the DNA is TGCGCCAGCCAGCCGGTTTCTGGGGCCAACGTCCTGACTTTC.